This note documents a single TCR beta chain sequence. Its antigen is undetermined. This CDR3 is 16 amino acids long. CDR1 and CDR2 (germline): DFQATT, SNEGSKA (reference sequence). This sample was taken from a study of CXCR3-negative and CXCR3-positive naive CD8 T cells. Findings of the study overall: Compared with CXCR3-negative naive cells, CXCR3-positive naive cells showed more hydrophobic TRB CDR3s. Similarly elevated diversity marked both naive subsets, with memory CD8+ cells showing far lower diversity.

Researchers prepared the TRB cDNA libraries using 5' RACE with UMI labels. TCRdb re-called the 5' RACE reads and catalogs CDR3 proteins one per entry, DNA excluded. Recorded for this sample: about 130,000 distinct CDR3 sequences. The V gene is TRBV20-1, the J gene TRBJ2-5; TCRdb selects TRBD2, and the lack of DNA leaves this call unchecked. The receptor's source is a human donor in good health. Some clones in this sample may be carry-over from other donors' samples. Source material: naive CXCR3+ CD8+ T cells from blood. Subset noted: CD45RO-CCR7+CD27+CD95- naive CD8+ T cells expressing CXCR3 (TNR3+). The CDR3 loop is CSAGTSGGKPQETQYF.